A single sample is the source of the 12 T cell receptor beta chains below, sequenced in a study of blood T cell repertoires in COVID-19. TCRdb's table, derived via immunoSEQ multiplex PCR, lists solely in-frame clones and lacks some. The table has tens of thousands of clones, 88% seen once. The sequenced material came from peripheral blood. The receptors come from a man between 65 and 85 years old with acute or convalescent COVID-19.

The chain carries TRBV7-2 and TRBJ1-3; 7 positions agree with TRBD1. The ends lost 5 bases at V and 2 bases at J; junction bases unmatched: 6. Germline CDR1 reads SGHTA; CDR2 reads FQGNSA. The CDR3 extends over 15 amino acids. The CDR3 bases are TGTGCCAGCAGCCTCTCCGGGACAGCTGGAAACACCATATATTTT. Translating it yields CASSLSGTAGNTIYF.

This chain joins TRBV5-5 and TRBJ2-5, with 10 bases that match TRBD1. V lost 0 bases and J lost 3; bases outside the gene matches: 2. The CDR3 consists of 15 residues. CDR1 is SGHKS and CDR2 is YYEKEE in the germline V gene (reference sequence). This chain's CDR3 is CASSLEGTGEETQYF. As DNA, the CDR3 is TGTGCCAGCAGCTTGGAGGGGACAGGGGAAGAGACCCAGTACTTC.

The CDR3 nucleotides read TGCAGTGCTAGTGATAATGACAGGGCCCTCAATCAGCCCCAGCATTTT. Its protein is CSASDNDRALNQPQHF. The chain joins TRBV20-1 to TRBJ1-5; 7 bases align to TRBD1. J was trimmed by 3 bases and V by 3 bases; bases with no gene match: 11. Per germline, CDR1 DFQATT and CDR2 SNEGSKA (reference sequence). This CDR3 has 16 amino acids.

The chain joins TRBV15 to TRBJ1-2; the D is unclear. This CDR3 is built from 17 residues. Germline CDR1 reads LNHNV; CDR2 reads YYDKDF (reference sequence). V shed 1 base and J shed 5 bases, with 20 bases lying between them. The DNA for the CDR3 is TGTGCCACCAGCAGAGCCTACTTACGGGGTCCGAGGTATGGCTACACCTTC. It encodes CATSRAYLRGPRYGYTF.

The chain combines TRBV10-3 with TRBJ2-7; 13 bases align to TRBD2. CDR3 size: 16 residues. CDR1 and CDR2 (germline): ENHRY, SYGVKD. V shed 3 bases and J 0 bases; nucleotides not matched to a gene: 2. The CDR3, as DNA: TGTGCCATCAGTGAATGGACTAGCGGGAGCTCCTACGAGCAGTACTTC. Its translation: CAISEWTSGSSYEQYF.

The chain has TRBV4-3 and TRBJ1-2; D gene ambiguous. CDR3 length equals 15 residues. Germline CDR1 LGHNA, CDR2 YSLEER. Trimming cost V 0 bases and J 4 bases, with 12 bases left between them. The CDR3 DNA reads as TGCGCCAGCAGCCAAGATGAGGAGGGTTTCTATGGCTACACCTTC. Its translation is CASSQDEEGFYGYTF.

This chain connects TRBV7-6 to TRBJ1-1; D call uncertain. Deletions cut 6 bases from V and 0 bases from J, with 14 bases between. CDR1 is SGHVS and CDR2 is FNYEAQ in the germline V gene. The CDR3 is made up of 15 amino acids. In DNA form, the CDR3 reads TGTGCCAGCAGTTCAGGCCCTCTTATGAACACTGAAGCTTTCTTT. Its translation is CASSSGPLMNTEAFF.

CDR3 sequence (DNA): TGTGCCAGCAAACCTTGGGACAGGGTCTACGAGCAGTACTTC. Its translation is CASKPWDRVYEQYF. The chain couples TRBV6-5 to TRBJ2-7; 9 bases line up with TRBD1. This CDR3 contains 14 residues. The germline CDR1 and CDR2 sequences are MNHEY and SVGAGI. Losses at the gene ends were 7 bases for V and 3 bases for J; bases not matched to a gene: 7.

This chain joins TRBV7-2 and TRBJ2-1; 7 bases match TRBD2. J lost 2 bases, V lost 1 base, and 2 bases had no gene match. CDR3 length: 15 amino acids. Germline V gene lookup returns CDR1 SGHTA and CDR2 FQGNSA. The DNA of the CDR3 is TGTGCCAGCAGCTTAGATGCGGGGGCCTACAATGAGCAGTTCTTC. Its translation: CASSLDAGAYNEQFF. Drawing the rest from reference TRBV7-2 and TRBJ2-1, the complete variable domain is GAGVSQSPSNKVTEKGKDVELRCDPISGHTALYWYRQSLGQGLEFLIYFQGNSAPDKSGLPSDRFSAERTGGSVSTLTIQRTQQEDSAVYLCASSLDAGAYNEQFFGPGTRLTVL.

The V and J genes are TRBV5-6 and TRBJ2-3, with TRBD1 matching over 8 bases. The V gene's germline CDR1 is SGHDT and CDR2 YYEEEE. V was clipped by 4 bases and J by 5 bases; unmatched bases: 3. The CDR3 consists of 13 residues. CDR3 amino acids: CASSQDRVDTQYF. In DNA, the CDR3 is TGTGCCAGCAGCCAGGACAGGGTAGATACGCAGTATTTT.

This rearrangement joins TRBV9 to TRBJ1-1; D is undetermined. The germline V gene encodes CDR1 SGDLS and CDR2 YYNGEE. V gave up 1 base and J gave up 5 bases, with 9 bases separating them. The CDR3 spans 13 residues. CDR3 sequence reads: CASSVIPQTEAFF. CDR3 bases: TGTGCCAGCAGCGTAATCCCACAGACTGAAGCTTTCTTT. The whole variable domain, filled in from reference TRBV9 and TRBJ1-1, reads DSGVTQTPKHLITATGQRVTLRCSPRSGDLSVYWYQQSLDQGLQFLIQYYNGEERAKGNILERFSAQQFPDLHSELNLSSLELGDSALYFCASSVIPQTEAFFGQGTRLTVV.

CDR3 loop: CASSFSGRRGNEQFF. The CDR3 nucleotides read TGTGCCAGCAGCTTTAGCGGGAGGCGAGGGAATGAGCAGTTCTTC. The chain joins TRBV11-3 to TRBJ2-1; TRBD2 matches at 10 bases. The CDR3 totals 15 residues. J gave up 7 bases and V 3 bases, and 6 bases lay outside the gene matches. Looked up from germline, CDR1 is SGHNT and CDR2 is YENEEA. The full variable domain, completed using reference TRBV11-3 and TRBJ2-1, is EAGVVQSPRYKIIEKKQPVAFWCNPISGHNTLYWYLQNLGQGPELLIRYENEEAVDDSQLPKDRFSAERLKGVDSTLKIQPAELGDSAVYLCASSFSGRRGNEQFFGPGTRLTVL.